Here is one T cell receptor beta chain with its context. Generated by immunoSEQ multiplex PCR, the TCRdb table keeps only in-frame clones and is missing some. The table has 35,000 or so clones, about nine tenths seen once. This entry is derived from a study of T cell changes during pregnancy in multiple sclerosis. This sample comprised CD4+ T cells from peripheral blood mononuclear cells, obtained after pregnancy. The receptor was derived from a female donor in good health, enrolled as a control in a pregnancy study.

The CDR3 DNA is TGTGCCAGCAGCCAGCACCCGGACGGGAGCTCCTACAATGAGCAGTTCTTC. Protein: CASSQHPDGSSYNEQFF. This rearrangement joins TRBV11-2 to TRBJ2-1; a possible D gene is TRBD2 (6 bases). Germline CDR1 SGHAT, CDR2 FQNNGV. Between the trimmed V and J ends, which lost 5 bases and 0 bases, there was a span of 17 bases. This CDR3 is 17 amino acids long.